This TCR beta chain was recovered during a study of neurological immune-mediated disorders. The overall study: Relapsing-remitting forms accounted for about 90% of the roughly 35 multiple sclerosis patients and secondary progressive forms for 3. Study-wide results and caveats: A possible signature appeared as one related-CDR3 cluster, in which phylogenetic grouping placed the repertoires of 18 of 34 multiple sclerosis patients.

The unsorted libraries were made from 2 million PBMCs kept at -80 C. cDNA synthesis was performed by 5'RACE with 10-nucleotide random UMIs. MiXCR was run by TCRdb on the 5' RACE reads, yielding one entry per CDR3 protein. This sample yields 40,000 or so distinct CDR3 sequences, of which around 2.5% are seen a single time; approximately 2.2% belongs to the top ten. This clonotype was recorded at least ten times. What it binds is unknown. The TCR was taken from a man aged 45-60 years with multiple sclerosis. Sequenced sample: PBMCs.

The CDR3 DNA reads as TGTGCCAGCAGCCAGGGACGCTCCTACAATGAGCAGTTCTTC. Protein: CASSQGRSYNEQFF. J is TRBJ2-1 and V is TRBV7-2; D may correspond to TRBD1 or TRBD2 (5 bases each). Germline CDR1 is SGHTA and CDR2 is FQGNSA. This CDR3 is built from 14 residues. V was clipped by 5 bases and J by 0 bases, with 8 bases between them.